Shown below are 29 T cell receptor beta chains from a single sample sequenced in a study of blood T cell repertoires in COVID-19. The data were produced by immunoSEQ multiplex PCR, yet TCRdb's version contains in-frame clones alone and is incomplete. Of around 300,000 clones listed, 85% are singletons. Sequences were obtained from PBMCs or T cells enriched from blood (not recorded which). All receptors derive from a woman aged 50 to 60 who had recovered from COVID-19.

The chain carries TRBV24-1 and TRBJ1-2, with 8 bases that match TRBD1. The CDR3 covers 15 residues. Germline V gives CDR1 KGHDR, CDR2 SFDVKD. V shed 3 bases and J 6 bases; nucleotides not matched to a gene: 8. In DNA form, the CDR3 reads TGTGCCACCAGTGATCCCCGGACAGGGTCAAATGGCTACACCTTC. Amino acid sequence: CATSDPRTGSNGYTF.

The V call is TRBV7-6, the J call TRBJ2-7; 8 bases fit TRBD1. Trimming removed 5 bases from V and 5 bases from J; junction bases left unmatched: 8. CDR1 is SGHVS, CDR2 FNYEAQ, per germline. The CDR3 is made up of 14 amino acids. CDR3 loop: CASSQLTGDDEQYF. CDR3 coding DNA: TGTGCCAGCAGCCAATTGACAGGGGACGACGAGCAGTACTTC.

The chain recombines TRBV21-1 with TRBJ1-2. TRBV21-1 is a documented pseudogene. CDR3 length equals 14 residues. In nucleotides, the CDR3 is TGTGCCAGCAGCGCCCCGGGGTCCAGCTATGGCTACACCTTC. Its protein product is CASSAPGSSYGYTF.

The chain joins TRBV5-1 to TRBJ2-1; TRBD2 might be the D (6 bases). V was shortened by 3 bases and J by 7 bases, with 14 bases between the two germline ends. The CDR3 loop spans 14 amino acids. Germline V gene data show CDR1 as SGHRS and CDR2 as YFSETQ. This CDR3 reads CASSYIPGGNEQFF. The CDR3 DNA is TGCGCCAGCAGCTACATACCAGGAGGGAATGAGCAGTTCTTC.

The CDR3 nucleotides are TGTGCCAGCAGTTTACGGGACAACGCGGCTTACTCTGGGGCCAACGTCCTGACTTTC. Protein sequence: CASSLRDNAAYSGANVLTF. The rearrangement joins TRBV28 to TRBJ2-6; weak D call: TRBD1 (6 bases). Germline-derived CDR1 and CDR2 are MDHEN and SYDVKM. The V gene lost 2 bases and the J gene lost 0 bases, with 17 bases spanning the gap. The CDR3 spans 19 residues.

The chain has TRBV28 and TRBJ2-1; no reliable D call. The CDR3 is made up of 13 amino acids. Trimming removed 4 bases from V and 16 bases from J, with 20 bases in between. Per germline, CDR1 MDHEN and CDR2 SYDVKM. CDR3 bases: TGTGCCAGCAGTTCTCTGGTTTCGCTTCGAAGCTTCTTC. This translates into CASSSLVSLRSFF. The full variable domain, rest sourced from reference TRBV28 and TRBJ2-1, is DVKVTQSSRYLVKRTGEKVFLECVQDMDHENMFWYRQDPGLGLRLIYFSYDVKMKEKGDIPEGYSVSREKKERFSLILESASTNQTSMYLCASSSLVSLRSFFGPGTRLTVL.

The chain joins TRBV11-2 to TRBJ1-1; weak D call: TRBD1 (5 bases). The ends were cut back, 2 bases at V and 4 bases at J, with 8 bases in the middle. Germline-derived CDR1 and CDR2 are SGHAT and FQNNGV. The CDR3 runs to 13 residues. CDR3 nucleotide sequence: TGTGCCAGCAGCTTAACCGGGGGCACTGAAGCTTTCTTT. Protein product: CASSLTGGTEAFF.

The DNA of the CDR3 is TGTGCCATCAGCGCAACCCAGGGGATCGAGCAGTTCTTC. Translated, it gives CAISATQGIEQFF. The genes are TRBV10-3 and TRBJ2-1, with TRBD1 as a possible D gene (6 bases). The germline V gene has CDR1 ENHRY and CDR2 SYGVKD. Trimming left V 6 bases short and J 10 bases short, with 16 bases between. This CDR3 spans 13 amino acids.

This clone was seen only a few times. The rearrangement uses TRBV20-1 and TRBJ1-1; D is perhaps TRBD1 (6 bases). The CDR3 is 15 residues long. Trimming cost V 3 bases and J 5 bases, with 19 bases left between them. CDR1 and CDR2 (germline): DFQATT, SNEGSKA (reference sequence). CDR3 in DNA: TGCAGTGCTAGTTTCTGGACAGCCGTGGGGACTGAAGCTTTCTTT. Protein sequence: CSASFWTAVGTEAFF.

This sequence joins TRBV6-2 or TRBV6-3 and TRBJ2-7, with 7 bases lining up with TRBD2. Per the germline V gene, CDR1 is MNHEY and CDR2 is SVGEGT. The junction had 15 bases not matched to a gene; V was cut back by 0 bases and J by 4 bases. This CDR3 spans 18 amino acids. CDR3: CASSYSMSAGVSWYEQYF. The CDR3, as DNA: TGTGCCAGCAGTTACTCGATGTCGGCGGGAGTGTCATGGTACGAGCAGTACTTC.

This clone was counted a few times. The chain is built from TRBV9 and TRBJ1-2, with 10 positions matching TRBD1. The J segment lost 2 bases and the V segment lost 3 bases, leaving 1 base of the junction unmatched. Looked up from germline, CDR1 is SGDLS and CDR2 is YYNGEE. The CDR3 is made up of 14 amino acids. CDR3 coding DNA: TGTGCCAGCAGCGGACAGGGGGCCAACTATGGCTACACCTTC. Translated: CASSGQGANYGYTF. Based on the CDR3 plus reference TRBV9 and TRBJ1-2, the full variable domain is DSGVTQTPKHLITATGQRVTLRCSPRSGDLSVYWYQQSLDQGLQFLIQYYNGEERAKGNILERFSAQQFPDLHSELNLSSLELGDSALYFCASSGQGANYGYTFGSGTRLTVV.

This clone was observed a handful of times. This rearrangement joins TRBV30 to TRBJ1-1; D ambiguous. Germline CDR1 is GTSNPN and CDR2 is SVGIG (reference sequence). The germline V and J ends were trimmed by 3 bases and 1 base, with 12 bases remaining between them. The CDR3 has 14 amino acids. The CDR3, as DNA: TGTGCCTGGAGCCCACCCCCAGAGAACACTGAAGCTTTCTTT. Translated: CAWSPPPENTEAFF. Complete variable domain (other parts from reference TRBV30 and TRBJ1-1): SQTIHQWPATLVQPVGSPLSLECTVEGTSNPNLYWYRQAAGRGLQLLFYSVGIGQISSEVPQNLSASRPQDRQFILSSKKLLLSDSGFYLCAWSPPPENTEAFFGQGTRLTVV.

The chain recombines TRBV9 with TRBJ2-7; tentatively, D is TRBD2 (6 bases). V was shortened by 4 bases and J by 2 bases, with 16 bases between the two germline ends. Germline CDR1 is SGDLS and CDR2 is YYNGEE. The CDR3 is 15 amino acids. CDR3 loop: CASSSSGRTTYEQYF. The CDR3 DNA reads as TGTGCCAGCAGCTCGTCGGGACGGACTACCTACGAGCAGTACTTC.

The chain uses TRBV19 and TRBJ2-7, with 11 nucleotides matching TRBD2. CDR1 is LNHDA, CDR2 SQIVND, per germline (reference sequence). CDR3 length equals 15 residues. J lost 7 bases, V lost 3 bases, and 8 bases had no gene match. The CDR3 sequence: CASSILAGGPEEQYF. The CDR3 coding sequence is TGTGCCAGTAGTATTCTAGCGGGAGGCCCCGAAGAGCAGTACTTC.

The chain has TRBV27 and TRBJ1-6; 9 bases map to TRBD1. Germline assignment: CDR1 MNHEY and CDR2 SMNVEV (reference sequence). Trimming at V came to 4 bases and at J to 4 bases, leaving 8 bases not matched to a gene. This CDR3 is built from 17 residues. The CDR3 bases are TGTGCCAGCAGTTCCCTACAGGGGGCAGGATATAATTCACCCCTCCACTTT. Translation: CASSSLQGAGYNSPLHF.

This clone turned up a few times. The chain couples TRBV6-2 or TRBV6-3 to TRBJ1-4, with D hard to call. This CDR3 is built from 13 residues. The V end lost 5 bases, the J end lost 5 bases, and 9 bases lay between the germline ends. Germline values: CDR1 MNHEY, CDR2 SVGEGT. Here the CDR3 DNA reads TGTGCCAGCAGTCAGATCTTAAATGAAAAACTGTTTTTT. It specifies CASSQILNEKLFF.

A few counts support this clone. The chain uses TRBV30 and TRBJ1-4, with 7 bases identical to TRBD1. V was clipped by 4 bases and J by 6 bases; unmatched bases: 11. CDR3 size: 15 residues. Per germline, CDR1 GTSNPN and CDR2 SVGIG (reference sequence). CDR3 sequence: CAWKVGRGRDEKLFF. CDR3 DNA sequence: TGTGCCTGGAAAGTCGGTAGGGGGCGCGATGAAAAACTGTTTTTT.

DNA of the CDR3: TGTGCCAGCTCACCCTACGGGGAGCGGGTCACAGATACGCAGTATTTT. This gives the protein CASSPYGERVTDTQYF. The chain recombines TRBV18 with TRBJ2-3; tentative D call: TRBD2 (6 bases). Germline CDR1 reads KGHSH; CDR2 reads LQKENI. V lost 3 bases, J lost 2 bases, and 15 bases lay in between. The CDR3 runs to 16 residues.

This clone showed up just a few times. In DNA form, the CDR3 reads TGTGCCAGCAGTTACGGGGATCGGGGTCAGCCCCAGCATTTT. Amino acids: CASSYGDRGQPQHF. The rearrangement links TRBV6-5 to TRBJ1-5; D is uncertain. Per germline, CDR1 MNHEY and CDR2 SVGAGI. The CDR3 covers 14 residues. V lost 2 bases and J lost 6, with 11 bases in between.

The rearrangement uses TRBV18 and TRBJ1-5; D is unresolved. Per germline, CDR1 KGHSH and CDR2 LQKENI. The CDR3 is 14 residues long. Trimming removed 8 bases at V and 4 bases at J, with 15 bases between. The CDR3 protein is CASARNEGNQPQHF. The CDR3 DNA sequence: TGTGCCAGCGCTCGAAACGAGGGAAATCAGCCCCAGCATTTT.

The chain couples TRBV5-1 to TRBJ1-3; D not resolved. CDR1 and CDR2 (germline): SGHRS, YFSETQ. The CDR3 covers 14 residues. The germline V and J ends were trimmed by 0 bases and 4 bases, with 8 bases remaining between them. CDR3 bases: TGCGCCAGCAGCTTGGACACAGCCGGAAACACCATATATTTT. This translates into CASSLDTAGNTIYF.

The chain recombines TRBV28 with TRBJ1-5; 9 bases fit TRBD1. Germline-derived CDR1 and CDR2 are MDHEN and SYDVKM. Germline trimming cut 3 bases from V and 3 bases from J; bases unmatched to any gene: 12. The CDR3 extends over 18 amino acids. CDR3 sequence: CASSFGQGLLGFNQPQHF. CDR3 in DNA: TGTGCCAGCAGTTTCGGACAGGGGCTTCTCGGGTTCAATCAGCCCCAGCATTTT.

The rearrangement joins TRBV9 to TRBJ2-5; TRBD1 matches at 7 bases. CDR1 is SGDLS, CDR2 YYNGEE, per germline. Trimming at V came to 3 bases and at J to 4 bases, leaving 3 bases not matched to a gene. The CDR3 has 13 amino acids. The CDR3 DNA reads TGTGCCAGCAGCGGAGGGGGCGGAGAGACCCAGTACTTC. Translated: CASSGGGGETQYF.

The V gene is TRBV6-5, the J gene TRBJ2-2; 8 bases align to TRBD1. The J segment lost 4 bases and the V segment lost 6 bases, leaving 7 bases of the junction unmatched. From germline, CDR1 is MNHEY and CDR2 SVGAGI. This CDR3 contains 15 residues. The CDR3 DNA sequence: TGTGCCAGCAGACTCCAGGGGGCGGCCACCGGGGAGCTGTTTTTT. Amino acid sequence: CASRLQGAATGELFF.

The chain has TRBV3-1 (or the pseudogene TRBV3-2) and TRBJ1-4; D unresolved. With 4 bases removed from V and 5 bases from J, the gap between germline ends came to 8 bases. The germline CDR1 and CDR2 sequences are LGHDT and YNNKEL (reference sequence). This CDR3 region has 13 residues. CDR3 residues: CASSRGGNEKLFF. The DNA of the CDR3 is TGTGCCAGCAGCCGGGGAGGGAATGAAAAACTGTTTTTT.

The CDR3 is CASSLEYGRNEKLFF. CDR3 nucleotide sequence: TGCGCCAGCAGCTTGGAGTACGGTCGTAATGAAAAACTGTTTTTT. V and J are TRBV5-1 and TRBJ1-4; no clear D gene. CDR3 size: 15 residues. The V gene lost 0 bases and the J gene lost 4 bases, with 10 bases spanning the gap. CDR1 is SGHRS, CDR2 YFSETQ, per germline.

The DNA of the CDR3 is TGTGCCAGCAGCCGGACAGGGGTTCGCAATCAGCCCCAGCATTTT. This translates into CASSRTGVRNQPQHF. The V call is TRBV7-2, the J call TRBJ1-5; 9 bases line up with TRBD1. This CDR3 spans 15 amino acids. Unmatched junction bases numbered 4, after V lost 5 bases and J lost 2 bases. Germline-derived CDR1 and CDR2 are SGHTA and FQGNSA.

The V and J genes are TRBV5-1 and TRBJ1-5; 7 nucleotides align to TRBD1. CDR3 length: 15 residues. V lost 0 bases and J lost 4; bases outside the gene matches: 4. CDR1 SGHRS and CDR2 YFSETQ come from the germline V gene. As DNA, the CDR3 is TGCGCCAGCAGCTTGGATGGACAGGATAATCAGCCCCAGCATTTT. Translating it yields CASSLDGQDNQPQHF.

V is TRBV25-1 and J is TRBJ2-1, with TRBD2 identical over 8 bases. The CDR3 has 13 residues. V trimming: 6 bases; J trimming: 7 bases; junction bases outside the gene matches: 5. CDR1 and CDR2 (germline): MGHDK, SYGVNS. The CDR3 region is CASRGSGTNEQFF. DNA of the CDR3: TGTGCCAGCAGGGGTAGCGGGACAAATGAGCAGTTCTTC.